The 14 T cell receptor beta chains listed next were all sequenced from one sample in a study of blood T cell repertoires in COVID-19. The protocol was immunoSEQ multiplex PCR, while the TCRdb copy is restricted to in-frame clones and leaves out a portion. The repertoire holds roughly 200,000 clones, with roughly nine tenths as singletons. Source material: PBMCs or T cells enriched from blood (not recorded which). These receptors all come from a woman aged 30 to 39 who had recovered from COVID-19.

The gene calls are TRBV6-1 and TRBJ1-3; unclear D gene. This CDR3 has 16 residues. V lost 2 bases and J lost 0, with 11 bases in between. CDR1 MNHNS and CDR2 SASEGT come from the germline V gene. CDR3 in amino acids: CASSEWADSSGNTIYF. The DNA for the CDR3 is TGTGCCAGCAGTGAATGGGCCGATTCCTCTGGAAACACCATATATTTT.

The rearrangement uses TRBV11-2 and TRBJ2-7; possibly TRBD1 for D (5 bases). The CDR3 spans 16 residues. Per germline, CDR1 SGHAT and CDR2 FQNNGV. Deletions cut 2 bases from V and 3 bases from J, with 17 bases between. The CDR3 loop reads CASSLPIQAMGYEQYF. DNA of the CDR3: TGTGCCAGCAGCTTACCTATACAGGCTATGGGCTACGAGCAGTACTTC. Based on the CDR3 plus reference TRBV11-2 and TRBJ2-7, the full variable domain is EAGVAQSPRYKIIEKRQSVAFWCNPISGHATLYWYQQILGQGPKLLIQFQNNGVVDDSQLPKDRFSAERLKGVDSTLKIQPAKLEDSAVYLCASSLPIQAMGYEQYFGPGTRLTVT.

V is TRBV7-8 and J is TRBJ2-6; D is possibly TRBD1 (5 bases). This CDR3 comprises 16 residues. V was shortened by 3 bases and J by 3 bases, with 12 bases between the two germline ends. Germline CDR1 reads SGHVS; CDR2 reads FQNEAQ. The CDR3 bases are TGTGCCAGCAGCTTCCAGGGAAGTCTTGGGGCCAACGTCCTGACTTTC. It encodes CASSFQGSLGANVLTF.

CDR3 sequence (DNA): TGTGCCAGCAGCTTAGCGGTCAGGGAGGGCTCACCCCTCCACTTT. It encodes CASSLAVREGSPLHF. This chain uses TRBV7-9 with TRBJ1-6; D is perhaps TRBD1 (5 bases). V was cut by 0 bases and J by 10 bases, with 13 bases left in between. CDR1 and CDR2 from the germline V gene are SEHNR and FQNEAQ (reference sequence). The CDR3 length is 15 residues.

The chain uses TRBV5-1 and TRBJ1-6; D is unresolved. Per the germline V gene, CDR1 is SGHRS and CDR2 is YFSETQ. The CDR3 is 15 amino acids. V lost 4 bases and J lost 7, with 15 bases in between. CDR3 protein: CASSPDGVRNSPLHF. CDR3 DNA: TGCGCCAGCAGCCCGGACGGGGTTCGGAATTCACCCCTCCACTTT.

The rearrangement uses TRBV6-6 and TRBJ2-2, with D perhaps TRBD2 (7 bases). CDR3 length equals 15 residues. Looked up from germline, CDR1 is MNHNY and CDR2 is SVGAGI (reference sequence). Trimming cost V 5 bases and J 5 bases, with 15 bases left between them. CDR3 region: CASSAGALGTGELFF. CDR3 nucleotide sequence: TGTGCCAGCAGTGCGGGGGCTTTAGGGACCGGGGAGCTGTTTTTT.

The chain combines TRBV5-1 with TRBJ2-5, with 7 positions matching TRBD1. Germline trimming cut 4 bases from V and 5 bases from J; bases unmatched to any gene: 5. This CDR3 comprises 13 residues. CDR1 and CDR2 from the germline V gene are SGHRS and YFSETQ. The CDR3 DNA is TGCGCCAGCAGCAACGACAGGGTTGAGACCCAGTACTTC. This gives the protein CASSNDRVETQYF.

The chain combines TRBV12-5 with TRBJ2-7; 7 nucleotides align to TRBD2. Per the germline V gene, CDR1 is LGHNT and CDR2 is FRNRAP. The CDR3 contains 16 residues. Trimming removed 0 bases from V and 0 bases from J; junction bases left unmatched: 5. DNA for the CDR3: TGTGCTAGTGGTTTGGTTAGCGGGTCGTCCTCCTACGAGCAGTACTTC. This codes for CASGLVSGSSSYEQYF.

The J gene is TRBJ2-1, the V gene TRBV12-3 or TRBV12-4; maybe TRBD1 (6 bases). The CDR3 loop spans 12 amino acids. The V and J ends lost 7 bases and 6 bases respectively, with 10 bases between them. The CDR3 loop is CASNYRANEQFF. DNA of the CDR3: TGTGCCAGCAATTACAGGGCCAATGAGCAGTTCTTC.

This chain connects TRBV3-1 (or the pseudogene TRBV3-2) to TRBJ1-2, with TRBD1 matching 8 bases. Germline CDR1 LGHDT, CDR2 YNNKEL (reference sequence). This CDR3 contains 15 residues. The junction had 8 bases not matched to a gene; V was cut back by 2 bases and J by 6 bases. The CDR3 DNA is TGTGCCAGCAGCCAACTAAGGACAGGGAGGAATGGCTACACCTTC. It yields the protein CASSQLRTGRNGYTF.

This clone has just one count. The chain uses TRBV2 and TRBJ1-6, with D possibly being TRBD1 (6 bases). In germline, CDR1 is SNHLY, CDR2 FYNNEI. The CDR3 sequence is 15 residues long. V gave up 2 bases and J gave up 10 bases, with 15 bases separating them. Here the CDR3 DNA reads TGTGCCAGCAGTGAAACAGGGAGGGTTAGCTCACCCCTCCACTTT. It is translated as CASSETGRVSSPLHF.

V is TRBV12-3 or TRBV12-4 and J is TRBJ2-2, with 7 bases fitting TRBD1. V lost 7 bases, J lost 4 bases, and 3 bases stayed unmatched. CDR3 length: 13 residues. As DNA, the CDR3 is TGTGCCAGCAACGACAGGGCCACCGGGGAGCTGTTTTTT. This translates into CASNDRATGELFF.

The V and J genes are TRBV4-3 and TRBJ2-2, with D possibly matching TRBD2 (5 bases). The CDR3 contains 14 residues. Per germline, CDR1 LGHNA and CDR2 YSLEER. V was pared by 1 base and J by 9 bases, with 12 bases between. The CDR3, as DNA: TGCGCCAGCAGCCAAGCATGGGAGCGGCGGGAGCTGTTTTTT. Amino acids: CASSQAWERRELFF.

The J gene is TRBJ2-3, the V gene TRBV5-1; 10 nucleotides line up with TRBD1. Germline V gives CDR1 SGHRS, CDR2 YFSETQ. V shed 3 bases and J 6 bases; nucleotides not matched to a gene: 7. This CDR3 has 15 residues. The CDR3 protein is CASSYSGTGADTQYF. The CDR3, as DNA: TGCGCCAGCAGCTACTCCGGGACAGGGGCGGATACGCAGTATTTT.